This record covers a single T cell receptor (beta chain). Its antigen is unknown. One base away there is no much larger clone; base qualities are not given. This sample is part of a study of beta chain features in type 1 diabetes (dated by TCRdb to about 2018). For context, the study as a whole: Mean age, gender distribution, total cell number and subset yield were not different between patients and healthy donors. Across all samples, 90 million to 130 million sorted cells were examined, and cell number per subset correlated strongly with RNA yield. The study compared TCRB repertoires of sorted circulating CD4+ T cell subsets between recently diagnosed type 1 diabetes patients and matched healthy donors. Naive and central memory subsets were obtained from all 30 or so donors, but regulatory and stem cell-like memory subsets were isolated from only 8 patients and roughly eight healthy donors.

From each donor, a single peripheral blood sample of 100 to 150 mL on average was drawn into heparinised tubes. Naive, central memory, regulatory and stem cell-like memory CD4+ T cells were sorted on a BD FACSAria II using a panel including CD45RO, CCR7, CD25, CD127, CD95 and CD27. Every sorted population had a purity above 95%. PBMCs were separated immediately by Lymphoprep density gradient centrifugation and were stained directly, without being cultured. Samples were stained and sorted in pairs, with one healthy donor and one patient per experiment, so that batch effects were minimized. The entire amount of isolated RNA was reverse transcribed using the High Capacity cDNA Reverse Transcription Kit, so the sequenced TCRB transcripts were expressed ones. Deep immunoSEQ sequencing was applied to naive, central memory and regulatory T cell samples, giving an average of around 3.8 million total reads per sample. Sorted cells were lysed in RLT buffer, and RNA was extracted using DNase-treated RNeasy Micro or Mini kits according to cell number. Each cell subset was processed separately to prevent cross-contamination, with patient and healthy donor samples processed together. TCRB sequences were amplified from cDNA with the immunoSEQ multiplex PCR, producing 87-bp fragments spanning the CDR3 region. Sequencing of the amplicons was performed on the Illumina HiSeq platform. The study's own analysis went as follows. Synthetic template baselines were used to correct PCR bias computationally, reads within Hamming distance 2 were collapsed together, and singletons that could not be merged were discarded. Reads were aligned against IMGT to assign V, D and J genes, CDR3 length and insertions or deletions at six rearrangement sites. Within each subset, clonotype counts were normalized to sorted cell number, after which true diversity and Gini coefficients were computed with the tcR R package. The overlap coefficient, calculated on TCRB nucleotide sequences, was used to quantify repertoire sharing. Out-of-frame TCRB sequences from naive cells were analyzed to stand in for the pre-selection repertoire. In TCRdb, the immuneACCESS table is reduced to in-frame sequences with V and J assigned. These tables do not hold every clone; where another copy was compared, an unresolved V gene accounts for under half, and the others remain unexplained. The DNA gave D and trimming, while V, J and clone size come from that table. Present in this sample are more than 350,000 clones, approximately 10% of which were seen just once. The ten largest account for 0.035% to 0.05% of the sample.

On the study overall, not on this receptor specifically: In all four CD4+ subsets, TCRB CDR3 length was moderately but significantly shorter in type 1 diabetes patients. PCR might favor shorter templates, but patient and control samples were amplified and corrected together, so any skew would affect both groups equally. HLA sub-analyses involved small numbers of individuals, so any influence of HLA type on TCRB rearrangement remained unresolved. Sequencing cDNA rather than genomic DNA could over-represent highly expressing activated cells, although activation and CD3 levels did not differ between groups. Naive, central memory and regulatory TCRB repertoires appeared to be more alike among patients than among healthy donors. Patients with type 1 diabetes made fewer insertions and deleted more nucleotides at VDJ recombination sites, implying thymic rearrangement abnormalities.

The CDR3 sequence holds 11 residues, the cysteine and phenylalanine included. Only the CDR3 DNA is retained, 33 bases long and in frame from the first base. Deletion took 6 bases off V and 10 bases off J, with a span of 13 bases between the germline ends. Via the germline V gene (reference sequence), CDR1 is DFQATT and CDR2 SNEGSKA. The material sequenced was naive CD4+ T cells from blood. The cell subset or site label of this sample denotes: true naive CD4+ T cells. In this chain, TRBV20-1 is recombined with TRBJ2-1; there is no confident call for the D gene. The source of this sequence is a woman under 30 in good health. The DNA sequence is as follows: TGCAGTGCCGCGCCCGCGGCCGAGCAGTTCTTC. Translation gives CSAAPAAEQFF.